The present T cell receptor beta chain was sequenced within a study of blood T cell repertoires in COVID-19. Whole-study context: Whether acute or convalescent, the COVID-19 samples came from the United States, Italy and Spain. PBMCs, B-cell-depleted T cells, or T cells provided the cDNA or gDNA that made up the material.

V dropped 3 bases and J dropped 2; count of bases not matched to a gene: 5. Germline assignment: CDR1 SQVTM and CDR2 ANQGSEA. The CDR3 has 14 residues. Per the authors' pipeline: Nucleated cell counts were estimated from reference gene primer amplification. The data were produced by immunoSEQ multiplex PCR, yet TCRdb's version contains in-frame clones alone and is incomplete. Clone size and the V and J calls come from that table; the DNA yielded D and trimming. The table has approximately 150,000 clones, roughly 80% seen once. This clone was recorded only once. The sample comprised peripheral blood. This rearrangement joins TRBV29-1 to TRBJ2-3; TRBD2 aligns across 7 bases. The origin of this receptor is a man aged 65 to 85 with active or convalescent COVID-19. The CDR3 DNA reads TGCAGCGTTGACTTGGGACTACCCACAGATACGCAGTATTTT. This encodes CSVDLGLPTDTQYF.